A selection of T cell receptor beta chains follows, all from one sample in a study of lymphopenia after photon versus proton radiotherapy. TCRdb's table, derived via immunoSEQ multiplex PCR, lists solely in-frame clones and lacks some. Found here are around 17,000 clones, 75% to 85% of them singletons; the top ten hold more than 20%. The sequenced sample was peripheral blood, obtained from a patient treated with proton-based radiotherapy. These receptors all come from a man between 65 and 85 years old with pancreatic cancer. Each CDR3 is given with its conserved first and last residue. The order of the fields is V gene, J gene, D gene, clone size, CDR3 DNA, CDR3 protein. D genes are given only for firm matches. Clone sizes are given selectively: once, few, many, or a class where the clone is expanded.

TRBV7-3	TRBJ2-7	TRBD2	NA	TGTGCCAGCAGCTTAGTAAGCGGGAGAAGCGACTACGAGCAGTACTTC	CASSLVSGRSDYEQYF
TRBV4-1	TRBJ2-3	NA	NA	TGCGCCAGCAGCCAAGGGGCTGGCACAGATACGCAGTATTTT	CASSQGAGTDTQYF
TRBV19	TRBJ1-1	NA	NA	TGTGCCAGTAGTCCGGCGCGAACTGAAGCTTTCTTT	CASSPARTEAFF
TRBV27	TRBJ2-3	TRBD2	NA	TGTGCCAGCAGGAATAACGGACTAGCGGGAGGGGCCACAGATACGCAGTATTTT	CASRNNGLAGGATDTQYF
TRBV18	TRBJ2-6	NA	NA	TGTGCCAGCTCACCGGTCGACAGCACTGGGGCCAACGTCCTGACTTTC	CASSPVDSTGANVLTF
TRBV5-4	TRBJ2-5	NA	NA	TGTGCCAGCAGGGGGGGAGGCGACCAAGAGACCCAGTACTTC	CASRGGGDQETQYF
TRBV4-1	TRBJ1-6	NA	NA	TGCGCCAGCAGCCAAGAGTTCTCCCTCCTTGAGCTGCCCCTCCACTTT	CASSQEFSLLELPLHF
TRBV6-1	TRBJ1-1	NA	NA	TGTGCCAGCAGTTGGGAGAGGGGGAACACTGAAGCTTTCTTT	CASSWERGNTEAFF
TRBV2	TRBJ2-5	TRBD1	NA	TGTGCCACCGACCTGGACAGGGGGAGGAAGACCCAGTACTTC	CATDLDRGRKTQYF
TRBV2	TRBJ2-7	NA	NA	TGTGCCAGCAACTTTCATGCTGGGCAGGATCTCATCGAGCAGTACTTC	CASNFHAGQDLIEQYF
TRBV5-1	TRBJ1-2	NA	NA	TGCGCCAGCAGCTTCGGACAGACTAACTATGGCTACACCTTC	CASSFGQTNYGYTF
TRBV11-3	TRBJ2-2	TRBD2	NA	TGTGCCAGCAGCCCGAATCTAGCGGGAGGGTCCTCCGGGGAGCTGTTTTTT	CASSPNLAGGSSGELFF
TRBV7-9	TRBJ1-5	NA	NA	TGTGCCAGCAGCTCTGGGGCCTTAAGAGAGCCCCAGCATTTT	CASSSGALREPQHF
TRBV29-1	TRBJ1-4	NA	NA	TGCAGCGTTGAAGGGACACCAGAAAAACTGTTTTTT	CSVEGTPEKLFF
TRBV6-1	TRBJ2-3	TRBD2	NA	TGTGCCAGCACCCTTGGGGGGGGCACAGATACGCAGTATTTT	CASTLGGGTDTQYF
TRBV19	TRBJ1-1	NA	NA	TGTGCCAGTAGTATAGAACAAGGGGGGAGAACTTTCTTT	CASSIEQGGRTFF
TRBV2	TRBJ1-6	TRBD1	NA	TGTGCCAGCAGTGAAGCGCCGACAGGGGAGAATTCACCCCTCCACTTT	CASSEAPTGENSPLHF
TRBV6-5	TRBJ2-1	NA	once	TGTGCCAGCACCAGCGGAGCCTCCTACAATGAGCAGTTCTTC	CASTSGASYNEQFF
TRBV5-1	TRBJ1-2	NA	NA	TGCGCCAGCAGCCAGGACCCGGGAGCCCGGGGCTACACCTTC	CASSQDPGARGYTF
TRBV5-1	TRBJ2-3	TRBD2	once	TGCGCCAGCAACCGGGAGCTAGCGGGAGTCAGAGATACGCAGTATTTT	CASNRELAGVRDTQYF
TRBV19	TRBJ1-2	NA	NA	TGTGCCAGTACCGAACTGGATAACAGGGACGGCTACACCTTC	CASTELDNRDGYTF
TRBV30	TRBJ2-5	NA	NA	TGTGCCTTGACAGTACAAGAGACCCAGTACTTC	CALTVQETQYF
TRBV27	TRBJ2-7	TRBD1	NA	TGTGCCAGCAGCCTCGACAGGGATCTCTACGAGCAGTACTTC	CASSLDRDLYEQYF
TRBV7-3	TRBJ2-2	NA	NA	TGTGCCAGCAGCTCGGGGGCTCGCCCCGTCGCGGAGCTGTTTTTT	CASSSGARPVAELFF
TRBV10-2	TRBJ1-1	NA	NA	TGCGCCAGCAGTGAACGGGGAAGGAACACTGAAGCTTTCTTT	CASSERGRNTEAFF
TRBV30	TRBJ1-4	NA	NA	TGTGCCTGGGGGGAGTCAACTAGGGCTAATGAAAAACTGTTTTTT	CAWGESTRANEKLFF
TRBV5-1	TRBJ2-3	TRBD2	NA	TGCGCCAGCAGCTTGGCCGCTAGACTAGCGGGGGGGGCAGATACGCAGTATTTT	CASSLAARLAGGADTQYF
TRBV5-1	TRBJ1-2	NA	NA	TGCGCCAGCAGAGAGACAGCTCCATCCCATGGCTACACCTTC	CASRETAPSHGYTF
TRBV20-1	TRBJ1-1	TRBD1	NA	TGCAGTGCTAGAAGCCCGACAGGGGCTTTCTTT	CSARSPTGAFF
TRBV7-2	TRBJ2-7	TRBD1	NA	TGTGCCAGCAGTCCTGACTCGGGACAGGGCTCCTACGAGCAGTACTTC	CASSPDSGQGSYEQYF
TRBV11-2	TRBJ1-2	NA	NA	TGTGCCAGCAGCTTAGAATCAGCTTTAGGGGGCTACACCTTC	CASSLESALGGYTF
TRBV7-8	TRBJ2-7	TRBD2	NA	TGTGCCAGCAGCTTGAGCGGGGGCAACTACTACGAGCAGTACTTC	CASSLSGGNYYEQYF
TRBV6-5	TRBJ2-7	TRBD2	NA	TGTGCCAGCAGTTACGGACTAGCGAACACCTACGAGCAGTACTTC	CASSYGLANTYEQYF
TRBV11-2	TRBJ2-7	NA	medium-sized	TGTGCCAGCTCGTTTGTAGACAGCTCCTACGAGCAGTACTTC	CASSFVDSSYEQYF
TRBV23-1	TRBJ1-3	NA	NA	TGCGCCAGCAGTCAACGGGACTATTTTGACACCATATATTTT	CASSQRDYFDTIYF
TRBV6-5	TRBJ1-1	TRBD1	medium-sized	TGTGCCAGCAACATACAGGGGAGCACTGAAGCTTTCTTT	CASNIQGSTEAFF
TRBV5-1	TRBJ2-5	NA	NA	TGCGCCAGCAGCTTCTCGGGTAGGGGGGAGACCCAGTACTTC	CASSFSGRGETQYF
TRBV7-9	TRBJ1-2	NA	NA	TGTGCCAGCAGCTTAGCGACCGGGGGACGATTCCAGGGCTACACCTTC	CASSLATGGRFQGYTF
TRBV19	TRBJ1-2	NA	NA	TGTGCCAGTAGTATTGGATCGGGGGAGGAAGGAATCTATGGCTACACCTTC	CASSIGSGEEGIYGYTF
TRBV30	TRBJ2-4	TRBD2	few	TGTGCCTGGAGTGTTAGCGGGGGGACGCCCGGAAACATTCAGTACTTC	CAWSVSGGTPGNIQYF
TRBV29-1	TRBJ1-4	TRBD1	NA	TGCAGCGGCATGGGACAGGGAGACGAAAAACTGTTTTTT	CSGMGQGDEKLFF
TRBV5-5	TRBJ1-1	NA	NA	TGTGCCAGCAGCTTACAGAGAATGAACACTGAAGCTTTCTTT	CASSLQRMNTEAFF
TRBV27	TRBJ1-6	NA	NA	TGTGCCAGCAGTTTATCAGGCCTTTCGACAGGTTTTAATTCACCCCTCCACTTT	CASSLSGLSTGFNSPLHF
TRBV19	TRBJ2-5	TRBD2	NA	TGTGCCAGTAGTATAGGAGGACTAGCGAACCAAGAGACCCAGTACTTC	CASSIGGLANQETQYF
TRBV5-4	TRBJ2-3	NA	NA	TGTGCCAGCAGCTTAAAAGGGGGAGGGTACACAGATACGCAGTATTTT	CASSLKGGGYTDTQYF